The clone carrying this T cell receptor beta chain occurred many times. What it binds is not known. The data derive from a study of molecular identifiers for immune sequencing clone quantification. Study-level information: Within a replicate experiment, RNA obtained from either approximately 20,000 or 98,000 naive CD8 cells was divided into five aliquots, and four of those aliquots were then sequenced. Study observations and caveats: Jurkat TCR RNA spiked in from one cell (amid about 980,000 naive cells) was reportedly detectable.

The bulk TCR libraries were made with methods described before and with listed TCR primers. TCRdb ran MiXCR on the PCR reads and lists one entry per CDR3 protein. Among 35,000 to 40,000 distinct CDR3 sequences listed, approximately 19% were seen once. The sequenced sample was naive CD8+ T cells from blood, with Jurkat cell RNA spiked in. Subset given: FACS-sorted CD8+CD4-CCR7+CD45RA+ naive T cells. This sequence was found in a human donor in good health. Some libraries in this study had Jurkat cell RNA spiked in.

CDR3 DNA sequence: TGTGCCAGCAGCACCCGACTAGCGGCTGACAATGAGCAGTTCTTC. Its protein is CASSTRLAADNEQFF. The chain carries TRBV7-2 and TRBJ2-1; 9 bases fit TRBD2. CDR1 and CDR2 from the germline V gene are SGHTA and FQGNSA. V shed 5 bases, J shed 5 bases, and the junction held 7 bases outside the gene matches. The CDR3 spans 15 residues.